The rows below give T cell receptor beta chains drawn from one sample of a study of blood T cells in healthy people across ages. MiXCR, run by TCRdb on the 5' RACE reads, gives a single entry per CDR3 protein. The data show about 620,000 distinct CDR3 sequences, 45% to 60% seen once. Sequenced: blood. The source of these receptors is a woman older than 75 in good health. CDR3s include the opening cysteine and the closing phenylalanine or tryptophan. A D gene is named only where the DNA matches it firmly. Where a row states a size, it is once, few, many or the class of an expanded clone; other rows omit it.

DNA	CDR3	D	J	size	V
TGCAGCGTCACCTCCGGAATGACAGGCTACGAGCAGTACTTC	CSVTSGMTGYEQYF	-	TRBJ2-7	few	TRBV29-1
TGTGCCAGCAGCTTAGCCTGGGGGGTGGAGACCCAGTACTTC	CASSLAWGVETQYF	-	TRBJ2-5	-	TRBV7-6
TGTGCCAGCAGTTTATGGGCAGGGGCGGGGAACACTGAAGCTTTCTTT	CASSLWAGAGNTEAFF	-	TRBJ1-1	-	TRBV28
TGTGCCAGCAGCTTGGCACTAGTTTATGAGCAGTTCTTC	CASSLALVYEQFF	-	TRBJ2-1	many	TRBV5-6
TGTGCCAGCAGTGACGGGGAGCGGTATGGCTACACCTTC	CASSDGERYGYTF	-	TRBJ1-2	many	TRBV6-5
TGTGCCAGCAGCTTCATAGGGGATACTGAAGCTTTCTTT	CASSFIGDTEAFF	-	TRBJ1-1	-	TRBV7-8
TGCAGTGCTAGTGGTCCGGGGCTGGGTGAGCAGTTCTTC	CSASGPGLGEQFF	-	TRBJ2-1	many	TRBV20-1
TGTGCCAGCAGTTTGTTCAGCGGGAACACCGGGGAGCTGTTTTTT	CASSLFSGNTGELFF	-	TRBJ2-2	few	TRBV27
TGTGCCAGCACGGGCCTCGAGACCCAGTACTTC	CASTGLETQYF	-	TRBJ2-5	-	TRBV6-4
TGCAGTGCTACCGGGGCGGGGGCGCGGAATGAGCAGTTCTTC	CSATGAGARNEQFF	-	TRBJ2-1	-	TRBV20-1
TGTGCCAGCAGTCCTCTAAGCGGCCAAGAGACCCAGTACTTC	CASSPLSGQETQYF	-	TRBJ2-5	-	TRBV28
TGTGCCAGCAGCTTAGTGGGCCTGGGGACTGAAGCTTTCTTT	CASSLVGLGTEAFF	-	TRBJ1-1	few	TRBV7-9
TGTGCCAGCAGCCGACAGGGAAACGAGCAGTACTTC	CASSRQGNEQYF	TRBD1	TRBJ2-7	few	TRBV6-2/TRBV6-3
TGTGCCAGCTCACAAACCGGGACAGGGATTTTTAATGAGCAGTACTTC	CASSQTGTGIFNEQYF	TRBD1	TRBJ2-5	-	TRBV18
TGTGCCAGCAGCCAAGAGGCTAGCGGGGCGGCCCAGTACTTC	CASSQEASGAAQYF	TRBD2	TRBJ2-5	-	TRBV3-1
TGTGCCATCAGTGAGTCCGGAGGGATCGGGGAGCTGTTTTTT	CAISESGGIGELFF	-	TRBJ2-2	-	TRBV10-3
TGTGCCAGCAGTTTAGTCGGAAGAGTGGGGAGTACCGGGGAGCTGTTTTTT	CASSLVGRVGSTGELFF	-	TRBJ2-2	-	TRBV12-3/TRBV12-4
TGCAGCGTTGAAGACAACACCGGGGAGCTGTTTTTT	CSVEDNTGELFF	-	TRBJ2-2	-	TRBV29-1
TGTGCCAGCAGTTCCGCCGCTGCTCGGGAGACCCAGTACTTC	CASSSAAARETQYF	-	TRBJ2-5	-	TRBV27
TGTGCCATCAGCCCTTTAGCTGGGAATCGTAATGAGCAGTTCTTC	CAISPLAGNRNEQFF	-	TRBJ2-1	many	TRBV10-3
TGCAGTGCTGGGCGGACTAGCGGGGGATCAGATACGCAGTATTTT	CSAGRTSGGSDTQYF	TRBD2	TRBJ2-3	-	TRBV20-1
TGTGCCAGCAGCTTAAGTGCACTTGAGACCCAGTACTTC	CASSLSALETQYF	-	TRBJ2-5	-	TRBV7-3